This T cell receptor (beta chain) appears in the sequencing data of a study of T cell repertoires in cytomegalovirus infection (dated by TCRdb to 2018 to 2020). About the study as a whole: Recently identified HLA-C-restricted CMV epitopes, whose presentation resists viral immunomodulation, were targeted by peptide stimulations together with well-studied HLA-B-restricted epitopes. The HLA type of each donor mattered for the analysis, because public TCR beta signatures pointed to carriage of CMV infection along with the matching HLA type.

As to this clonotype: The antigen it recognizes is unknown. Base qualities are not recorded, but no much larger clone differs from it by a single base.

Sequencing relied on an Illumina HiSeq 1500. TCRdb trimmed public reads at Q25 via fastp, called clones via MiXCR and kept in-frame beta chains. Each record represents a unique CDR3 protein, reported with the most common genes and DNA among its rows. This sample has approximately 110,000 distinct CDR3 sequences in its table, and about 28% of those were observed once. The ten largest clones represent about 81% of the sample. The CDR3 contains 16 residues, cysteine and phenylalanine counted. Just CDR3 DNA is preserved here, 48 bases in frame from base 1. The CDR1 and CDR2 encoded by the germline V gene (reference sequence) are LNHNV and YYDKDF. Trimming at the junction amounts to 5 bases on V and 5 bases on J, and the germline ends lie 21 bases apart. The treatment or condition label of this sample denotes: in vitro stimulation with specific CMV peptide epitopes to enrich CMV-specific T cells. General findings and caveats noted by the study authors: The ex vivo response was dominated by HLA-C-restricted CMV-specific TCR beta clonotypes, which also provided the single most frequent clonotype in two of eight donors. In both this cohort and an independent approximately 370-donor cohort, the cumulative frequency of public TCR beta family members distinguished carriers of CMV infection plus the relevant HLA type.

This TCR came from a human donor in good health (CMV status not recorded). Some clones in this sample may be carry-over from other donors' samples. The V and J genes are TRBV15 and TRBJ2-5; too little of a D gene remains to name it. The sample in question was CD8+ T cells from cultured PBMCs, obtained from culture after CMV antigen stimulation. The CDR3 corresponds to CATSPEMGMVRETQYF. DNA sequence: TGTGCCACCAGCCCAGAGATGGGGATGGTGAGGGAGACCCAGTACTTC.